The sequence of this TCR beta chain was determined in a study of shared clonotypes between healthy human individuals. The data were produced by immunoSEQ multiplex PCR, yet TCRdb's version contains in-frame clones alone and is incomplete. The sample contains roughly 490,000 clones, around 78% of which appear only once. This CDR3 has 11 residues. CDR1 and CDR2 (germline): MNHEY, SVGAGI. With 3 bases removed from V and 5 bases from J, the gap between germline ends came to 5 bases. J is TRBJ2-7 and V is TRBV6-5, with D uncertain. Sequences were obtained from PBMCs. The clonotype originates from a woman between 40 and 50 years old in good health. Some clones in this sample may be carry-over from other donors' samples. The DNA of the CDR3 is TGTGCCAGCAGTTATTTGGACGAGCAGTACTTC. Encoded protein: CASSYLDEQYF.